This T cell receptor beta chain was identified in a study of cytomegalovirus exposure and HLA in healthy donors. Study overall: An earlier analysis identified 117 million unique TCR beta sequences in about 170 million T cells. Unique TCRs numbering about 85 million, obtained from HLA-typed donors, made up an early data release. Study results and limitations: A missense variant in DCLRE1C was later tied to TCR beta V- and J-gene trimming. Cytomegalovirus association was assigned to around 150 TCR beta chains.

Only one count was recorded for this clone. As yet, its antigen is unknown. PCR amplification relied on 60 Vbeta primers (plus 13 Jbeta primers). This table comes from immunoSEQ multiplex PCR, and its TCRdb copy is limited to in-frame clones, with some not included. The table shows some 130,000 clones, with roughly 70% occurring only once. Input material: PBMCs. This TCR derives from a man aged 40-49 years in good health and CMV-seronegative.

CDR3 coding DNA: TGTGCCAGCAGCCTGGACAGCCCCAATGAGCAGTTCTTC. This codes for CASSLDSPNEQFF. The J gene is TRBJ2-1, the V gene TRBV7-3; TRBD1 might be the D (6 bases). The V end lost 5 bases, the J end lost 6 bases, and 11 bases lay between the germline ends. CDR3 length: 13 residues. Germline V CDR1 and CDR2: SGHTA, FQGTGA.